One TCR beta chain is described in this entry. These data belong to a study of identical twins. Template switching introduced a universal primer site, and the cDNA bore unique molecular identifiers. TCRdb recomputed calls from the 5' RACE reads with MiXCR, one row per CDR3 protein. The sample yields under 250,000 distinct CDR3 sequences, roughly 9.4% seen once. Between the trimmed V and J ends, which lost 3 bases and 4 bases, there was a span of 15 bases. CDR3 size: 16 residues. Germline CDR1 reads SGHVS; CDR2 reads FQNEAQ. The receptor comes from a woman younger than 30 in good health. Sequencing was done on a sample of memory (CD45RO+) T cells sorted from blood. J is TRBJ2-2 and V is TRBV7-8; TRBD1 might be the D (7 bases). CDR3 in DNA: TGTGCCAGCAGCTTTAGGAGGGGGCAAGGCACCGGGGAGCTGTTTTTT. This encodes CASSFRRGQGTGELFF.